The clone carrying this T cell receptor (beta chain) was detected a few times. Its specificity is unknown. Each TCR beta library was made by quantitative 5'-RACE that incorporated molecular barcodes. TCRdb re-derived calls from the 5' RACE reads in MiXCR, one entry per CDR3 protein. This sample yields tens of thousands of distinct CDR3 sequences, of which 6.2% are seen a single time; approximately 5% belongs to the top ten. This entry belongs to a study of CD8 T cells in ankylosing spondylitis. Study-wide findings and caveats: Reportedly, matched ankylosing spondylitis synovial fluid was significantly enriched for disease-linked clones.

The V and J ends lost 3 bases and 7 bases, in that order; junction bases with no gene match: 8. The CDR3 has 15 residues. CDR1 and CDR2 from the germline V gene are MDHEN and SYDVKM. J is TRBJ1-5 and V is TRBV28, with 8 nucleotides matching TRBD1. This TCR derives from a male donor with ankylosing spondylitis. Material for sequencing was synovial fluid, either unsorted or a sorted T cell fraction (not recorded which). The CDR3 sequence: CASSLLQGAGQPQHF. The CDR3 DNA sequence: TGTGCCAGCAGTTTGCTGCAGGGGGCTGGACAGCCCCAGCATTTT.